The 28 T cell receptor beta chains below were found in one sample sequenced in a study of cytomegalovirus exposure and HLA in healthy donors. Repertoires were generated with immunoSEQ multiplex PCR, while TCRdb's copy carries only in-frame clones and drops some. Altogether about 400,000 clones are present, roughly 89% being singletons, with the ten largest covering roughly 0.8%. The sample taken for sequencing was PBMCs. These TCRs come from a woman between 18 and 29 years old in good health and CMV-seronegative.

The rearrangement joins TRBV6-5 to TRBJ2-7; 10 bases line up with TRBD2. The CDR3 has 15 residues. V was pared by 5 bases and J by 2 bases, with 6 bases of the junction left unmatched. The germline V gene encodes CDR1 MNHEY and CDR2 SVGAGI. DNA of the CDR3: TGTGCCAGCAGTGCAACTAGCGGGATGGCCTACGAGCAGTACTTC. Translated, it gives CASSATSGMAYEQYF.

The chain links TRBV30 to TRBJ2-7, with 8 bases lining up with TRBD1. The germline gives CDR1 GTSNPN, CDR2 SVGIG (reference sequence). This CDR3 has 14 amino acids. Trimming cost V 2 bases and J 3 bases; bases outside gene matches: 6. Written as DNA, the CDR3 is TGTGCCTGGAGTCTGGACAGGGTGAACTACGAGCAGTACTTC. Translating it yields CAWSLDRVNYEQYF.

This clone was observed a single time. The V gene is TRBV30, the J gene TRBJ1-2, with 7 bases lining up with TRBD1. CDR1 GTSNPN and CDR2 SVGIG come from the germline V gene (reference sequence). Trimming cost V 2 bases and J 8 bases; bases outside gene matches: 5. The CDR3 covers 12 residues. The CDR3 spells CAWSQQGGGYTF. The CDR3 DNA follows: TGTGCCTGGAGTCAGCAGGGGGGAGGCTACACCTTC.

J is TRBJ1-2 and V is TRBV18, with 10 bases aligning to TRBD1. Trimming at V came to 0 bases and at J to 0 bases, leaving 7 bases not matched to a gene. The V gene's germline CDR1 is KGHSH and CDR2 LQKENI. The CDR3 has 18 residues. CDR3 region: CASSPPDRGLLANYGYTF. The CDR3 DNA sequence: TGTGCCAGCTCACCACCCGACAGGGGGCTACTAGCTAACTATGGCTACACCTTC.

The J gene is TRBJ2-1, the V gene TRBV7-2; 14 bases line up with TRBD2. V shed 5 bases, J shed 9 bases, and the junction held 9 bases outside the gene matches. This CDR3 spans 16 amino acids. Germline assignment: CDR1 SGHTA and CDR2 FQGNSA. The CDR3, as DNA: TGTGCCAGCAGCCTTTCGACTAGCGGGAGGGCAATTGAGCAGTTCTTC. This translates into CASSLSTSGRAIEQFF. Supplemented by reference TRBV7-2 and TRBJ2-1, the full variable domain reads GAGVSQSPSNKVTEKGKDVELRCDPISGHTALYWYRQSLGQGLEFLIYFQGNSAPDKSGLPSDRFSAERTGGSVSTLTIQRTQQEDSAVYLCASSLSTSGRAIEQFFGPGTRLTVL.

The chain combines TRBV30 with TRBJ1-6; D unclear. The CDR3 has 14 residues. V was clipped by 3 bases and J by 9 bases, with 15 bases between them. The V gene's germline CDR1 is GTSNPN and CDR2 SVGIG (reference sequence). DNA for the CDR3: TGTGCCTGGAGCATTGGGCAGGTTCGTTCACCCCTCCACTTT. It translates to CAWSIGQVRSPLHF.

This chain links TRBV29-1 with TRBJ1-3, with 9 positions matching TRBD1. The CDR3 is made up of 17 amino acids. Germline CDR1 and CDR2: SQVTM and ANQGSEA. The ends lost 6 bases at V and 1 base at J; junction bases unmatched: 13. The CDR3 loop is CSVQSGTGINSGNTIYF. In DNA form, the CDR3 reads TGCAGCGTCCAAAGCGGGACAGGGATTAATTCTGGAAACACCATATATTTT.

The chain employs TRBV5-1 and TRBJ1-4; 7 bases agree with TRBD1. This CDR3 is 14 amino acids long. Unmatched junction bases numbered 6, after V lost 4 bases and J lost 6 bases. Per the germline V gene, CDR1 is SGHRS and CDR2 is YFSETQ. The CDR3 region is CASSLDRVHEKLFF. CDR3 nucleotides: TGCGCCAGCAGCCTTGACAGGGTACATGAAAAACTGTTTTTT.

CDR3 DNA sequence: TGTGCCTGGCAGAGGATAGATGCCAAAAACATTCAGTACTTC. Its protein product is CAWQRIDAKNIQYF. V gene TRBV30 combines with J gene TRBJ2-4; D not certain. The V and J ends lost 5 bases and 1 base respectively, with 12 bases between them. This CDR3 comprises 14 residues. The germline V gene encodes CDR1 GTSNPN and CDR2 SVGIG (reference sequence).

The chain couples TRBV30 to TRBJ2-1; 8 bases align to TRBD2. CDR1 and CDR2 from the germline V gene are GTSNPN and SVGIG (reference sequence). V trimming: 5 bases; J trimming: 7 bases; junction bases outside the gene matches: 10. CDR3 length: 14 amino acids. CDR3 DNA: TGTGCCTGGGGCCGGCGGGGGGCGACTAATGAGCAGTTCTTC. Its protein is CAWGRRGATNEQFF.

This chain connects TRBV15 to TRBJ1-1; 8 bases agree with TRBD1. J was trimmed by 6 bases and V by 4 bases; bases with no gene match: 10. The CDR3 sequence is 15 residues long. The V gene's germline CDR1 is LNHNV and CDR2 YYDKDF (reference sequence). The CDR3 region has the DNA TGTGCCACCAGCACCGGGCGACAGGGGTTCGCTGAAGCTTTCTTT. It is translated as CATSTGRQGFAEAFF. The whole variable domain, filled in from reference TRBV15 and TRBJ1-1, reads DAMVIQNPRYQVTQFGKPVTLSCSQTLNHNVMYWYQQKSSQAPKLLFHYYDKDFNNEADTPDNFQSRRPNTSFCFLDIRSPGLGDTAMYLCATSTGRQGFAEAFFGQGTRLTVV.

The chain recombines TRBV6-6 with TRBJ2-1; the D gene is possibly TRBD2 (5 bases). Per germline, CDR1 MNHNY and CDR2 SVGAGI (reference sequence). The germline V and J ends were trimmed by 11 bases and 10 bases, with 12 bases remaining between them. CDR3 length equals 10 residues. The CDR3, as DNA: TGTGCCGCCGGGGTTGGAGAGCAGTTCTTC. Its protein product is CAAGVGEQFF.

The V gene is TRBV2, the J gene TRBJ2-1, with 7 bases identical to TRBD2. This CDR3 region has 16 residues. The V gene end was trimmed by 5 bases and the J gene end by 4 bases; junction bases not matched to a gene: 11. Germline CDR1 reads SNHLY; CDR2 reads FYNNEI. The CDR3 region is CASSYHGGSSYNEQFF. The CDR3 DNA is TGTGCCAGCAGTTATCACGGGGGGTCCTCATACAATGAGCAGTTCTTC.

This clone was detected only a few times. The V and J genes are TRBV5-1 and TRBJ1-1, with D tentatively TRBD1 (5 bases). Germline V CDR1 and CDR2: SGHRS, YFSETQ. Trimming stripped 2 bases from V and 3 bases from J, with 11 bases between. The CDR3 loop spans 14 amino acids. The CDR3 region is CASSLSGRDTEAFF. The CDR3 DNA follows: TGCGCCAGCAGCTTATCAGGCAGGGACACTGAAGCTTTCTTT.

The J gene is TRBJ1-6, the V gene TRBV28; D gene unclear. The CDR3 covers 16 residues. V lost 4 bases and J lost 2, with 12 bases in between. Germline CDR1 and CDR2: MDHEN and SYDVKM. The CDR3 spells CASSYASGAYNSPLHF. The CDR3 nucleotides read TGTGCCAGCAGTTACGCCTCAGGCGCCTATAATTCACCCCTCCACTTT.

Details on this clone: Other DNA variants within this sample encode the same CDR3. J is TRBJ1-1 and V is TRBV7-9; 7 bases are shared with TRBD1. V shed 5 bases and J 1 base; nucleotides not matched to a gene: 7. The CDR3 sequence is 15 residues long. Germline V lookup: CDR1 SEHNR, CDR2 FQNEAQ (reference sequence). CDR3 sequence reads: CASSPTTGSNTEAFF. CDR3 coding DNA: TGTGCCAGCAGCCCAACGACAGGGTCGAACACTGAAGCTTTCTTT.

V gene TRBV5-5 combines with J gene TRBJ1-1; maybe TRBD1 (5 bases). The CDR3 is made up of 16 amino acids. V was clipped by 0 bases and J by 4 bases, with 16 bases between them. Germline V gene data show CDR1 as SGHKS and CDR2 as YYEKEE (reference sequence). The CDR3 protein is CASSLAVGRVGTEAFF. Written as DNA, the CDR3 is TGTGCCAGCAGCTTGGCGGTGGGCAGGGTGGGCACTGAAGCTTTCTTT.

The V call is TRBV7-9, the J call TRBJ1-2; 7 bases agree with TRBD1. Per germline, CDR1 SEHNR and CDR2 FQNEAQ (reference sequence). This CDR3 is built from 15 residues. Germline trimming cut 5 bases from V and 4 bases from J; bases unmatched to any gene: 10. The CDR3 loop reads CASSQGRDRIYGYTF. The CDR3 DNA reads as TGTGCCAGCAGCCAGGGCCGGGACAGAATCTATGGCTACACCTTC.

V usage is TRBV4-2 and J usage is TRBJ2-2; a possible D gene is TRBD1 (5 bases). The CDR3 consists of 13 residues. Trimming removed 7 bases at V and 6 bases at J, with 12 bases between. CDR1 LGHNA and CDR2 YNFKEQ come from the germline V gene. This CDR3 is CASKTGEPGELFF. In DNA form, the CDR3 reads TGTGCCAGCAAAACAGGAGAACCCGGGGAGCTGTTTTTT.

CDR3 DNA: TGTGCCAGCAGCAGACTCACCGGGGAGCTGTTTTTT. Encoded protein: CASSRLTGELFF. The V gene is TRBV6-5, the J gene TRBJ2-2; D uncertain. Germline CDR1 and CDR2: MNHEY and SVGAGI. V lost 6 bases and J lost 4, with 6 bases in between. CDR3 length equals 12 residues.

The J gene is TRBJ2-7, the V gene TRBV6-5; 8 nucleotides match TRBD1. Per the germline V gene, CDR1 is MNHEY and CDR2 is SVGAGI. The V and J ends lost 0 bases and 0 bases, in that order; junction bases with no gene match: 4. The CDR3 runs 16 residues. CDR3 region: CASSYSTGGASYEQYF. The CDR3 nucleotides are TGTGCCAGCAGTTACTCAACAGGGGGAGCCTCCTACGAGCAGTACTTC.

The CDR3 loop reads CASSLRSGGTYNEQFF. In nucleotides, the CDR3 is TGTGCCAGCAGTTTACGAAGCGGGGGGACCTACAATGAGCAGTTCTTC. The chain couples TRBV27 to TRBJ2-1, with 9 bases that match TRBD2. Germline V gene sequence: CDR1 MNHEY, CDR2 SMNVEV (reference sequence). The CDR3 spans 16 residues. The J segment lost 2 bases and the V segment lost 2 bases, leaving 4 bases of the junction unmatched.

The chain links TRBV6-5 to TRBJ1-2; a possible D gene is TRBD1 (5 bases). V lost 3 bases and J 3 bases, leaving 14 bases between the germline ends. This CDR3 is 15 amino acids long. From germline, CDR1 is MNHEY and CDR2 SVGAGI. The CDR3 reads CASSYLGGEHYGYTF. The DNA for the CDR3 is TGTGCCAGCAGTTATCTGGGGGGTGAGCACTATGGCTACACCTTC.

The J gene is TRBJ2-2, the V gene TRBV5-1; D uncertain. CDR3 length: 15 amino acids. Germline loops: CDR1 SGHRS, CDR2 YFSETQ. The V and J ends lost 0 bases and 4 bases respectively, with 10 bases between them. The CDR3: CASSLGSSGTGELFF. The CDR3 DNA sequence: TGCGCCAGCAGCTTGGGCTCCTCGGGCACCGGGGAGCTGTTTTTT.

The chain uses TRBV11-2 and TRBJ1-1; 7 bases map to TRBD1. J gave up 0 bases and V 1 base, and 14 bases lay outside the gene matches. The germline gives CDR1 SGHAT, CDR2 FQNNGV. The CDR3 loop spans 19 amino acids. The CDR3 sequence is CASSLGQGQRLGLNTEAFF. The CDR3 DNA reads as TGTGCCAGCAGCTTAGGACAGGGACAACGACTAGGGTTGAACACTGAAGCTTTCTTT.

The chain employs TRBV6-6 and TRBJ2-7; 8 bases line up with TRBD1. CDR1 and CDR2 from the germline V gene are MNHNY and SVGAGI (reference sequence). Trimming removed 5 bases from V and 9 bases from J; junction bases left unmatched: 12. The CDR3 runs to 14 residues. CDR3 region: CASSETGTGLWQYF. The CDR3 DNA reads TGTGCCAGCAGTGAGACCGGGACAGGATTGTGGCAGTACTTC.

The chain is built from TRBV28 and TRBJ1-1; 7 nucleotides match TRBD1. The germline V gene encodes CDR1 MDHEN and CDR2 SYDVKM. J was trimmed by 4 bases and V by 8 bases; bases with no gene match: 7. This CDR3 has 13 amino acids. The chain's CDR3 is CASLRPGGTEAFF. The CDR3, as DNA: TGTGCCAGCCTTAGACCAGGGGGCACTGAAGCTTTCTTT.

The chain carries TRBV6-5 and TRBJ2-1; 10 nucleotides line up with TRBD2. With 2 bases clipped from V and 6 bases from J, the junction kept 4 bases outside the gene matches. The CDR3 spans 15 residues. Germline CDR1 and CDR2: MNHEY and SVGAGI. The CDR3 region is CASSYRSGGRNEQFF. The CDR3 DNA reads as TGTGCCAGCAGTTACCGTAGCGGGGGGCGCAATGAGCAGTTCTTC.